A single sample gave rise to the 26 T cell receptor beta chains below, sequenced in a study of OX40 agonist ivuxolimab in advanced cancers. TCRdb's table, derived via immunoSEQ multiplex PCR, lists solely in-frame clones and lacks some. This sample has about 73,000 clones, with approximately 79% found just once. The sequences come from CD4+ or CD8+ T cells sorted from blood, collected in a trial of the OX40 agonist ivuxolimab. The receptors derive from an adult with an advanced solid tumor such as melanoma, head and neck, liver or kidney cancer.

The genes are TRBV19 and TRBJ1-4; D gene uncertain. Germline V gene sequence: CDR1 LNHDA, CDR2 SQIVND (reference sequence). V was cut by 7 bases and J by 0 bases, with 12 bases left in between. The length of the CDR3 is 15 residues. The chain's CDR3 is CASTSGAATNEKLFF. DNA of the CDR3: TGTGCCAGTACTTCTGGAGCTGCAACTAATGAAAAACTGTTTTTT.

V is TRBV5-4 and J is TRBJ2-3, with D possibly being TRBD1 (5 bases). Trimming left V 0 bases short and J 6 bases short, with 14 bases between. This CDR3 contains 15 residues. CDR1 and CDR2 (germline): SGHNT, YYREEE (reference sequence). CDR3 in DNA: TGTGCCAGCAGCTTGGACAGGATCAGTGCGGATACGCAGTATTTT. It translates to CASSLDRISADTQYF.

This rearrangement joins TRBV5-6 to TRBJ1-5; no clear D. Germline assignment: CDR1 SGHDT and CDR2 YYEEEE. This CDR3 spans 15 amino acids. V was pared by 2 bases and J by 4 bases, with 13 bases between. The CDR3 region is CASSFITGANQPQHF. CDR3 DNA: TGTGCCAGCAGCTTTATTACCGGAGCAAATCAGCCCCAGCATTTT.

The V call is TRBV5-1, the J call TRBJ2-5; TRBD2 matches 7 bases. V was clipped by 4 bases and J by 1 base; unmatched bases: 10. The length of the CDR3 is 16 residues. Germline V gene lookup returns CDR1 SGHRS and CDR2 YFSETQ. The CDR3 sequence: CASSPLISGIQETQYF. The CDR3 nucleotides read TGCGCCAGCAGCCCCCTGATAAGCGGGATCCAAGAGACCCAGTACTTC.

The V and J genes are TRBV11-2 and TRBJ1-1; D remains unclear. CDR3 length: 15 amino acids. CDR1 is SGHAT, CDR2 FQNNGV, per germline. The germline V and J ends were trimmed by 5 bases and 4 bases, with 17 bases remaining between them. This chain's CDR3 is CASSLRLTEGTEAFF. The CDR3 nucleotides read TGTGCCAGCAGCCTGAGGCTTACCGAGGGCACTGAAGCTTTCTTT.

The V and J genes are TRBV18 and TRBJ1-1; TRBD1 matches at 12 bases. In germline, CDR1 is KGHSH, CDR2 LQKENI. V was pared by 6 bases and J by 0 bases, with 2 bases of the junction left unmatched. The CDR3 runs to 15 residues. CDR3 loop: CASSGQGALNTEAFF. CDR3 in DNA: TGTGCCAGCTCGGGACAGGGGGCGTTGAACACTGAAGCTTTCTTT.

This clone was seen more than once but under ten times. The chain joins TRBV5-4 to TRBJ2-1; D is perhaps TRBD2 (6 bases). Germline V gene lookup returns CDR1 SGHNT and CDR2 YYREEE (reference sequence). V lost 3 bases and J 0 bases, leaving 16 bases between the germline ends. The CDR3 extends over 17 amino acids. This CDR3 is CASSSGVTASSYNEQFF. The CDR3 DNA follows: TGTGCCAGCAGCTCGGGGGTGACAGCAAGCTCCTACAATGAGCAGTTCTTC.

This sequence joins TRBV27 and TRBJ1-2; 10 bases fit TRBD1. V lost 3 bases, J lost 3 bases, and 1 base stayed unmatched. Germline CDR1 and CDR2: MNHEY and SMNVEV (reference sequence). The CDR3 is 14 residues long. The CDR3 protein is CASSLTGGYYGYTF. The CDR3 DNA reads as TGTGCCAGCAGTTTGACAGGGGGCTACTATGGCTACACCTTC.

The sample holds a few counts of this clone. The chain is built from TRBV12-5 and TRBJ1-2; D is uncertain. Germline lookup yields CDR1 LGHNT and CDR2 FRNRAP. This CDR3 has 14 amino acids. The ends were cut back, 4 bases at V and 6 bases at J, with 15 bases in the middle. The chain's CDR3 is CASGSPRITHGYTF. CDR3 nucleotide sequence: TGTGCTAGTGGTTCCCCAAGGATAACCCATGGCTACACCTTC.

V usage is TRBV6-1 and J usage is TRBJ2-7, with 10 bases fitting TRBD1. Germline V gives CDR1 MNHNS, CDR2 SASEGT. Trimming at V came to 4 bases and at J to 2 bases, leaving 5 bases not matched to a gene. The CDR3 sequence is 15 residues long. CDR3 sequence reads: CASSVEGQGAYEQYF. CDR3 nucleotide sequence: TGTGCCAGCAGTGTAGAAGGACAGGGGGCCTACGAGCAGTACTTC.

The rearrangement uses TRBV27 and TRBJ2-7; D not certain. The CDR3 extends over 14 amino acids. Germline V gives CDR1 MNHEY, CDR2 SMNVEV (reference sequence). V shed 5 bases and J shed 1 base, with 12 bases lying between them. The CDR3 nucleotides are TGTGCCAGCAGTCTTAGGTGGATGTCCTACGAGCAGTACTTC. Protein sequence: CASSLRWMSYEQYF.

This rearrangement joins TRBV11-2 to TRBJ1-1; D is perhaps TRBD1 (5 bases). The CDR3 has 13 residues. Germline lookup yields CDR1 SGHAT and CDR2 FQNNGV. V was clipped by 3 bases and J by 8 bases, with 13 bases between them. CDR3 sequence reads: CASSFSGGDEAFF. DNA of the CDR3: TGTGCCAGCAGCTTCTCGGGAGGGGACGAAGCTTTCTTT.

The chain is built from TRBV10-3 and TRBJ1-2, with a weak D call TRBD1 (5 bases). Per germline, CDR1 ENHRY and CDR2 SYGVKD. The CDR3 has 15 residues. V shed 0 bases and J shed 7 bases, with 15 bases lying between them. The CDR3 DNA sequence: TGTGCCATCAGTGAGTCACGTCTCGGGGCCCTTGGCTACACCTTC. Amino acids: CAISESRLGALGYTF.

The CDR3 reads CASKPWGSGLNEKLFF. The CDR3 DNA reads TGTGCCAGCAAGCCGTGGGGCTCCGGTTTGAATGAAAAACTGTTTTTT. V and J are TRBV7-9 and TRBJ1-4, with D tentatively TRBD1 (5 bases). The CDR3 runs to 16 residues. Trimming pared 7 bases from V and 5 bases from J, leaving 20 bases between. The germline V gene encodes CDR1 SEHNR and CDR2 FQNEAQ (reference sequence).

The V and J genes are TRBV28 and TRBJ1-6, with 10 bases that match TRBD1. The CDR3 contains 16 residues. V shed 3 bases and J 10 bases; nucleotides not matched to a gene: 9. The germline CDR1 and CDR2 sequences are MDHEN and SYDVKM. CDR3 region: CASSFGGGTGASPLHF. In DNA form, the CDR3 reads TGTGCCAGCAGTTTTGGCGGGGGGACAGGGGCCTCACCCCTCCACTTT.

The CDR3 protein is CASSLRLTGSETQYF. The CDR3 DNA reads as TGTGCCAGCAGCTTGCGACTGACAGGGTCAGAGACCCAGTACTTC. The chain carries TRBV5-6 and TRBJ2-5; TRBD1 matches at 7 bases. J gave up 4 bases and V 1 base, and 7 bases lay outside the gene matches. The CDR3 extends over 15 amino acids. Germline V gene lookup returns CDR1 SGHDT and CDR2 YYEEEE.

The J gene is TRBJ1-6, the V gene TRBV6-5, with TRBD1 matching over 7 bases. After removal of 6 bases from V and 9 bases from J, the junction contained 8 bases not matched to a gene. CDR1 and CDR2 (germline): MNHEY, SVGAGI. CDR3 size: 14 residues. CDR3 in amino acids: CASRDQGGGSPLHF. CDR3 DNA: TGTGCCAGCAGAGATCAGGGGGGTGGTTCACCCCTCCACTTT.

V is TRBV4-1 and J is TRBJ2-3; no firm D call. This CDR3 spans 14 amino acids. Between the trimmed V and J ends, which lost 7 bases and 4 bases, there was a span of 15 bases. In germline, CDR1 is MGHRA, CDR2 YSYEKL. The CDR3 reads CASNEPYTPDTQYF. In DNA, the CDR3 is TGCGCCAGCAACGAACCGTACACCCCAGATACGCAGTATTTT.

The chain couples TRBV7-8 to TRBJ1-1; D may be TRBD1 (6 bases). V was cut by 0 bases and J by 1 base, with 12 bases left in between. Per germline, CDR1 SGHVS and CDR2 FQNEAQ. This CDR3 contains 16 residues. The CDR3 here is CASSLASTGWNTEAFF. The CDR3 coding sequence is TGTGCCAGCAGCTTAGCTTCAACAGGGTGGAACACTGAAGCTTTCTTT.

The V call is TRBV28, the J call TRBJ2-4, with D perhaps matching TRBD1 (5 bases). CDR3 size: 15 residues. The germline gives CDR1 MDHEN, CDR2 SYDVKM. The germline V and J ends were trimmed by 0 bases and 4 bases, with 10 bases remaining between them. The CDR3 DNA reads as TGTGCCAGCAGTTTATGGCAGGGTTTGAAAAACATTCAGTACTTC. It translates to CASSLWQGLKNIQYF.

In its sample, this clone was seen a few times. This rearrangement joins TRBV19 to TRBJ2-3, with 7 bases lining up with TRBD1. CDR3 size: 17 residues. The V segment lost 4 bases and the J segment 3 bases; nucleotides outside the gene matches: 13. The germline V gene encodes CDR1 LNHDA and CDR2 SQIVND (reference sequence). CDR3 protein: CASSKARNRGATDTQYF. In DNA form, the CDR3 reads TGTGCCAGTAGTAAAGCCCGGAACAGGGGCGCAACAGATACGCAGTATTTT.

The gene calls are TRBV7-3 and TRBJ2-3; 7 nucleotides agree with TRBD2. The CDR3 runs to 17 residues. Trimming removed 1 base from V and 2 bases from J; junction bases left unmatched: 9. CDR1 is SGHTA, CDR2 FQGTGA, per germline. CDR3 in DNA: TGTGCCAGCAGCTTAAGGGCTAGCGGAATTTCCACAGATACGCAGTATTTT. Its protein product is CASSLRASGISTDTQYF.

This rearrangement joins TRBV6-1 to TRBJ1-2, with unresolved D. The germline V and J ends were trimmed by 6 bases and 4 bases, with 18 bases remaining between them. Germline V CDR1 and CDR2: MNHNS, SASEGT. The CDR3 has 15 residues. CDR3 amino acids: CASSDEGRSSYGYTF. CDR3 nucleotides: TGTGCCAGCAGCGATGAAGGAAGGTCGAGCTATGGCTACACCTTC.

This clone was observed many times. The chain employs TRBV7-2 and TRBJ1-5; D gene ambiguous. The CDR3 loop spans 15 amino acids. Trimming took off 1 base at V and 2 bases at J, with 9 bases between the two ends. Germline V gene data show CDR1 as SGHTA and CDR2 as FQGNSA. CDR3 amino acids: CASSLDSRRNQPQHF. DNA for the CDR3: TGTGCCAGCAGCTTAGACAGCAGGCGCAATCAGCCCCAGCATTTT. Based on the CDR3 plus reference TRBV7-2 and TRBJ1-5, the full variable domain is GAGVSQSPSNKVTEKGKDVELRCDPISGHTALYWYRQSLGQGLEFLIYFQGNSAPDKSGLPSDRFSAERTGGSVSTLTIQRTQQEDSAVYLCASSLDSRRNQPQHFGDGTRLSIL.

The chain is built from TRBV7-7 and TRBJ1-4; D remains ambiguous. This CDR3 has 16 residues. Trimming cost V 2 bases and J 0 bases, with 10 bases left between them. Germline V CDR1 and CDR2: SSHAT, FNYEAQ (reference sequence). The CDR3 is CASSLIGAATNEKLFF. The DNA for the CDR3 is TGTGCCAGCAGCTTAATCGGCGCTGCAACTAATGAAAAACTGTTTTTT.

The rearrangement uses TRBV7-9 and TRBJ1-2; 7 bases agree with TRBD1. From germline, CDR1 is SEHNR and CDR2 FQNEAQ (reference sequence). This CDR3 is built from 14 residues. Trimming took 1 base from V and 13 from J; bases not matched to a gene: 12. This CDR3 reads CASSLVGTAHLGTF. CDR3 bases: TGTGCCAGCAGCTTAGTTGGGACAGCTCACCTCGGCACCTTC.